The text below deals with one T cell receptor (beta chain). Its specificity is unknown. This sample was taken from a study of OX40 agonist ivuxolimab in advanced cancers. The table came from immunoSEQ multiplex PCR; TCRdb's copy has only in-frame clones and leaves some out. In the table there are approximately 44,000 clones, around 87% of which are singletons. Study outcomes and limitations: Patients who responded partially at 0.1-3.0 mg/kg showed clonal expansion ranking among the lowest. No antigen was identified for the clonally expanded peripheral T cells. Relative to CD4+, CD8+ T cells held more expanded clones on average.

Trimming shortened V by 1 base and J by 14 bases, and 9 bases separated the two germline ends. The germline CDR1 and CDR2 sequences are MDHEN and SYDVKM. The CDR3 runs to 12 residues. J is TRBJ1-6 and V is TRBV28, with a possible D match to TRBD1 (5 bases). The TCR originated in an adult with an advanced solid tumor such as melanoma, head and neck, liver or kidney cancer. The sequences come from CD4+ or CD8+ T cells sorted from blood, collected in a trial of the OX40 agonist ivuxolimab. The CDR3 protein is CASSLLWGALHF. The DNA of the CDR3 is TGTGCCAGCAGTTTATTGTGGGGGGCCCTCCACTTT.